A single T cell receptor (beta chain) is shown here with its context. Antigen: not known. One base away lies a much larger clone, so this may be a sequencing read error. The identical CDR3 is also encoded by other nucleotide sequences in the sample. The CDR3 extends over 13 amino acids. The ends lost 6 bases at V and 2 bases at J; junction bases unmatched: 1. CDR1 is SNHLY and CDR2 is FYNNEI in the germline V gene. The data stem from a study of shared clonotypes between healthy human individuals. Study-wide results and limits: Non-shared clonotypes had lower generation probabilities than clonotypes shared by all four sorted-subset donors. In this cohort, only blood was sampled, and tissue repertoires likely differ.

A deep-level run was used for the assay. Some clones are missing from TCRdb's copy, which holds only in-frame ones; the method was immunoSEQ multiplex PCR. The data contain about 1 million clones, around 82% of them seen just once; the ten biggest clones take up more than 0.45%. Partitioning of CD4+ cells yielded a CD45RA+ naive subset and a CD45RA-negative memory subset. This receptor was identified in a man between 18 and 35 years old in good health. Some clones in this sample may be carry-over from other donors' samples. Sequencing input: memory CD4+ T cells from PBMCs. As to subset: CD45RA-negative fraction. This chain uses TRBV2 with TRBJ1-5; 7 positions agree with TRBD1. The chain's CDR3 is CASRGTGNQPQHF. The CDR3 DNA is TGTGCCAGCAGGGGGACAGGCAATCAGCCCCAGCATTTT.